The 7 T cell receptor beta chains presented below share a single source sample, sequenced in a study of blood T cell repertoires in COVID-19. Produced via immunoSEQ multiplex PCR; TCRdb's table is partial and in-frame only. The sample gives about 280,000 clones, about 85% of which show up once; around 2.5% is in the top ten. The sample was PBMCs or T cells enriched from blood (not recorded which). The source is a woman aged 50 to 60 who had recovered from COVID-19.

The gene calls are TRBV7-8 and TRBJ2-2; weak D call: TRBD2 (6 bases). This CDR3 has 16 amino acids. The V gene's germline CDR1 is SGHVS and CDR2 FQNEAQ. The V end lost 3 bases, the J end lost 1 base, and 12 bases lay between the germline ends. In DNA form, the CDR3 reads TGTGCCAGCAGCTTCCTTCGGCGGGAGAACACCGGGGAGCTGTTTTTT. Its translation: CASSFLRRENTGELFF.

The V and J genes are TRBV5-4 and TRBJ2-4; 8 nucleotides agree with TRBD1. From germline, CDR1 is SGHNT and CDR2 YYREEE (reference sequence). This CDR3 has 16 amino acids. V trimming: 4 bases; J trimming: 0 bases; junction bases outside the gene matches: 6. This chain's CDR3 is CASSPGTGLAKNIQYF. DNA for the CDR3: TGTGCCAGCAGCCCCGGGACAGGTCTAGCCAAAAACATTCAGTACTTC.

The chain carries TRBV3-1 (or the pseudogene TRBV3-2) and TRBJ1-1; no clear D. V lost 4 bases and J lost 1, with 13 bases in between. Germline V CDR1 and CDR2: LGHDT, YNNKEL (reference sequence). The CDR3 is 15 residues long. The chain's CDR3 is CASSLAGVGNTEAFF. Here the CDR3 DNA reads TGTGCCAGCAGCCTTGCAGGTGTGGGGAACACTGAAGCTTTCTTT.

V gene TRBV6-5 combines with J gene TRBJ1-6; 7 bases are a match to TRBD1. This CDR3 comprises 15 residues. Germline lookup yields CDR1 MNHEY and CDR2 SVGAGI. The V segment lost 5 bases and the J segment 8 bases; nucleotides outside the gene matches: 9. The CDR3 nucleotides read TGTGCCAGCAGTAGTTCCAGGGGGTTGCATTCACCCCTCCACTTT. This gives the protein CASSSSRGLHSPLHF.

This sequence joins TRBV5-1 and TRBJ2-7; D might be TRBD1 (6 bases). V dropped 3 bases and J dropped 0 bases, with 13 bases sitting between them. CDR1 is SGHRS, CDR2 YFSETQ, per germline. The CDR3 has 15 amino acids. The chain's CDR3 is CASSSDSHFSYEQYF. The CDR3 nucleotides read TGCGCCAGCAGCTCGGACAGCCACTTCTCCTACGAGCAGTACTTC.

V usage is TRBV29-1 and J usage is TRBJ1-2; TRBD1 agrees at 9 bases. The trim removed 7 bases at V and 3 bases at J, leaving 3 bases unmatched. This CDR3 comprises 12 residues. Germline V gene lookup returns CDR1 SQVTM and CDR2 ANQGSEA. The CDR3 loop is CSARQGDYGYTF. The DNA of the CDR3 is TGCAGCGCTAGACAGGGGGACTATGGCTACACCTTC.

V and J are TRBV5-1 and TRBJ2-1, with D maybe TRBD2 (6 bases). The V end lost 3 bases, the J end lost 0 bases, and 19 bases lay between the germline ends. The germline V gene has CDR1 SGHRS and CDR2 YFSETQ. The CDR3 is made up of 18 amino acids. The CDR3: CASSWAGSSTVSYNEQFF. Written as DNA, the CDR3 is TGCGCCAGCAGCTGGGCGGGGTCATCTACGGTCTCCTACAATGAGCAGTTCTTC. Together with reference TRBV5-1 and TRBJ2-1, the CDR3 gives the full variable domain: KAGVTQTPRYLIKTRGQQVTLSCSPISGHRSVSWYQQTPGQGLQFLFEYFSETQRNKGNFPGRFSGRQFSNSRSEMNVSTLELGDSALYLCASSWAGSSTVSYNEQFFGPGTRLTVL.